These T cell receptor beta chains were read from a single sample in a study of blood T cells in healthy people across ages. TCRdb passed the 5' RACE reads through MiXCR, listing each CDR3 protein once. The data show 540,000 or so distinct CDR3 sequences, around 50% seen once. Sample: blood. Receptor source: an elderly man in good health. Each CDR3 is given with its conserved first and last residue. A D gene is named only where the DNA matches it firmly. Some rows have no size entry. The others give once, few or many, or a class for an expanded clone.

>TRBJ2-5|TRBV20-1|-|-
CSARDGRGTETQYF
TGCAGTGCTAGAGACGGCAGGGGCACGGAGACCCAGTACTTC
>TRBJ1-4|TRBV5-5|few|TRBD1
CASSTRTGLEKLFF
TGTGCCAGCAGCACAAGGACAGGGTTGGAAAAACTGTTTTTT
>TRBJ2-1|TRBV4-1|-|TRBD2
CASSWGLADYNEQFF
TGCGCCAGCAGTTGGGGACTAGCGGACTACAATGAGCAGTTCTTC
>TRBJ1-6|TRBV12-3/TRBV12-4|-|-
CASRRQPNSPLHF
TGTGCCAGCAGAAGGCAGCCCAATTCACCCCTCCACTTT
>TRBJ2-3|TRBV5-1|-|-
CASSFGGENTDTQYF
TGCGCCAGCAGCTTTGGCGGGGAGAACACAGATACGCAGTATTTT
>TRBJ2-7|TRBV7-2|few|TRBD2
CASSVGTRGPYEQYF
TGTGCCAGCAGCGTCGGGACTAGGGGCCCCTACGAGCAGTACTTC
>TRBJ2-3|TRBV9|-|TRBD2
CASSVSGSSTDTQYF
TGTGCCAGCAGCGTAAGCGGGAGTAGCACAGATACGCAGTATTTT
>TRBJ2-5|TRBV2|-|TRBD2
CASSESLLAGVETQYF
TGTGCCAGCAGTGAAAGCTTACTAGCGGGGGTAGAGACCCAGTACTTC
>TRBJ1-2|TRBV4-1|-|-
CASSQGSVAHGYTF
TGCGCCAGCAGCCAGGGGTCAGTGGCCCATGGCTACACCTTC
>TRBJ2-3|TRBV6-6|few|TRBD2
CASSPGGRATDTQYF
TGTGCCAGCAGCCCGGGGGGACGGGCCACAGATACGCAGTATTTT
>TRBJ2-5|TRBV2|-|-
CATSRPGLETQYF
TGTGCCACCTCTCGTCCTGGGCTGGAGACCCAGTACTTC
>TRBJ2-7|TRBV29-1|-|TRBD1
CSIGRGRGEQYF
TGCAGCATTGGCAGGGGGCGCGGCGAGCAGTACTTC
>TRBJ2-1|TRBV20-1|-|-
CSARTVQGYNEQFF
TGCAGTGCTAGAACGGTGCAGGGTTACAATGAGCAGTTCTTC
>TRBJ1-1|TRBV9|-|-
CASSVSAQENTEAFF
TGTGCCAGCAGCGTCTCCGCGCAGGAGAACACTGAAGCTTTCTTT
>TRBJ1-5|TRBV29-1|few|-
CSVGRGSNQPQHF
TGCAGCGTTGGGAGGGGAAGCAATCAGCCCCAGCATTTT
>TRBJ2-6|TRBV7-9|-|-
CASSLEGGSGANVLTF
TGTGCCAGCAGCTTAGAAGGGGGCTCTGGGGCCAACGTCCTGACTTTC
>TRBJ2-7|TRBV20-1|few|TRBD2
CSARPLAGGTYEQYF
TGCAGTGCTAGACCCCTAGCGGGAGGAACCTACGAGCAGTACTTC
>TRBJ1-2|TRBV18|few|-
CASSPTAPRNYGYTF
TGTGCCAGCTCACCAACAGCGCCGAGAAACTATGGCTACACCTTC
>TRBJ2-1|TRBV12-3/TRBV12-4|few|TRBD2
CASSQGLAGAGDNEQFF
TGTGCCAGCAGTCAGGGACTAGCGGGGGCCGGGGACAATGAGCAGTTCTTC
>TRBJ2-3|TRBV3-1|-|TRBD2
CASSPRAGGFTDTQYF
TGTGCCAGCAGCCCCCGGGCGGGGGGGTTCACAGATACGCAGTATTTT
>TRBJ1-6|TRBV7-2|-|-
CASSLAGRVPNSPLHF
TGTGCCAGCAGCTTAGCAGGCCGGGTCCCGAATTCACCCCTCCACTTT
>TRBJ2-3|TRBV12-3/TRBV12-4|-|-
CASSLRGTADTQYF
TGTGCCAGCAGTTTACGGGGGACCGCAGATACGCAGTATTTT
>TRBJ1-1|TRBV6-6|-|-
CASSPLPAENTEAFF
TGTGCCAGCAGCCCCCTGCCGGCAGAGAACACTGAAGCTTTCTTT
>TRBJ2-5|TRBV29-1|-|-
CSVELAGQETQYF
TGCAGCGTTGAATTGGCAGGTCAAGAGACCCAGTACTTC
>TRBJ2-1|TRBV20-1|-|-
CSARWQTRISEQFF
TGCAGTGCTAGATGGCAGACCCGAATTAGTGAGCAGTTCTTC
>TRBJ2-7|TRBV2|few|-
CASSEAGYEQYF
TGTGCCAGCAGTGAAGCGGGGTACGAGCAGTACTTC
>TRBJ2-5|TRBV5-1|-|-
CASSFPRPGHHQETQYF
TGCGCCAGCAGCTTCCCCCGCCCCGGCCACCACCAAGAGACCCAGTACTTC
>TRBJ2-3|TRBV28|-|-
CASSSLGGEQYF
TGTGCCAGCAGTTCCCTAGGGGGGGAGCAGTATTTT
>TRBJ2-7|TRBV20-1|few|-
CSARDGVTYEQYF
TGTAGTGCTAGAGATGGGGTGACCTACGAGCAGTACTTC
>TRBJ1-6|TRBV4-3|-|-
CASSQEPGIGNSPLHF
TGCGCCAGCAGCCAAGAGCCAGGGATAGGGAATTCACCCCTCCACTTT
>TRBJ2-3|TRBV20-1|few|TRBD2
CSAKTSGPSTDTQYF
TGCAGTGCTAAGACTAGCGGACCTAGCACAGATACGCAGTATTTT
>TRBJ1-4|TRBV12-3/TRBV12-4|few|-
CASRRRAGATNEKLFF
TGTGCCAGCAGGAGGCGGGCGGGGGCAACTAATGAAAAACTGTTTTTT
>TRBJ1-2|TRBV7-9|-|-
CASSFEGDYGYTF
TGTGCCAGCAGCTTTGAGGGGGACTATGGCTACACCTTC
>TRBJ2-3|TRBV12-3/TRBV12-4|few|TRBD1
CASSPGQGAQYF
TGTGCCAGCAGCCCTGGACAGGGAGCGCAGTATTTT
>TRBJ1-1|TRBV12-3/TRBV12-4|-|TRBD1
CASSKGTGASNTEAFF
TGTGCCAGCAGTAAAGGGACAGGGGCGTCGAACACTGAAGCTTTCTTT
>TRBJ2-3|TRBV6-2/TRBV6-3|-|TRBD2
CASSRTSGSLDTQYF
TGTGCCAGCAGCCGGACTAGCGGGAGTCTAGATACGCAGTATTTT
>TRBJ1-1|TRBV6-6|few|-
CASRQRTGNTEAFF
TGTGCCAGCAGGCAAAGAACAGGTAACACTGAAGCTTTCTTT
>TRBJ2-7|TRBV6-5|-|-
CASSYTGNSAYEQYF
TGTGCCAGCAGTTACACTGGGAACAGTGCCTACGAGCAGTACTTC
>TRBJ2-7|TRBV7-2|few|-
CASSLGTVNSYEQYF
TGTGCCAGCAGCTTAGGGACGGTCAACTCCTACGAGCAGTACTTC
>TRBJ1-1|TRBV6-5|-|-
CASTRGEAAEAFF
TGTGCCAGCACTCGAGGTGAGGCCGCTGAAGCTTTCTTT
>TRBJ2-7|TRBV14|-|TRBD1
CASSQVTGAPYEQYF
TGTGCCAGCAGCCAAGTAACAGGGGCACCATACGAGCAGTACTTC
>TRBJ1-4|TRBV14|-|-
CASSQVGTDEKLFF
TGTGCCAGCAGCCAAGTCGGGACGGATGAAAAACTGTTTTTT
>TRBJ2-7|TRBV9|-|-
CASSVGPGFGEQYF
TGTGCCAGCAGCGTAGGTCCGGGTTTCGGCGAGCAGTACTTC
>TRBJ2-7|TRBV6-2/TRBV6-3|few|-
CASSEGSSYEQYF
TGTGCCAGCAGTGAGGGAAGCTCCTACGAGCAGTACTTC
>TRBJ1-2|TRBV4-2|-|-
CASGNVWDSYGYTF
TGTGCCAGCGGTAACGTTTGGGATTCCTATGGCTACACCTTC
>TRBJ2-7|TRBV7-2|-|TRBD2
CASSPSGGALYEQYF
TGTGCCAGCAGCCCAAGCGGGGGGGCCCTCTACGAGCAGTACTTC
>TRBJ2-7|TRBV7-9|few|TRBD2
CASSYFLGTKDEQYF
TGTGCCAGCAGCTACTTCCTCGGGACTAAGGACGAGCAGTACTTC
>TRBJ1-2|TRBV28|few|-
CASSGIGLNYGYTF
TGTGCCAGCAGCGGGATAGGACTTAACTATGGCTACACCTTC
>TRBJ2-7|TRBV6-6|few|-
CASSSLMEQYF
TGTGCCAGCAGTTCCTTGATGGAGCAGTACTTC
>TRBJ1-3|TRBV6-5|-|TRBD1
CASSYSTSGTGSGNTIYF
TGTGCCAGCAGTTACTCAACCTCCGGGACAGGGTCTGGAAACACCATATATTTT
>TRBJ2-2|TRBV7-3|-|-
CASSLSSSSSTGELFF
TGTGCCAGCAGCTTATCTAGTTCTAGCAGTACCGGGGAGCTGTTTTTT
>TRBJ1-4|TRBV6-6|-|TRBD1
CACSFRGRSNEKLFF
TGTGCCTGCAGTTTTAGGGGGCGGAGTAATGAAAAACTGTTTTTT
>TRBJ2-7|TRBV5-1|few|-
CASRELLDGSAAYEQYF
TGCGCCAGCAGAGAGCTACTCGACGGCTCTGCGGCCTACGAGCAGTACTTC
>TRBJ1-2|TRBV29-1|-|TRBD1
CSDSGTGNYGYTF
TGCAGCGATTCCGGGACAGGGAACTATGGCTACACCTTC
>TRBJ1-1|TRBV4-3|once|-
CASSQDWVTEAFF
TGCGCCAGCAGCCAAGATTGGGTTACTGAAGCTTTCTTT